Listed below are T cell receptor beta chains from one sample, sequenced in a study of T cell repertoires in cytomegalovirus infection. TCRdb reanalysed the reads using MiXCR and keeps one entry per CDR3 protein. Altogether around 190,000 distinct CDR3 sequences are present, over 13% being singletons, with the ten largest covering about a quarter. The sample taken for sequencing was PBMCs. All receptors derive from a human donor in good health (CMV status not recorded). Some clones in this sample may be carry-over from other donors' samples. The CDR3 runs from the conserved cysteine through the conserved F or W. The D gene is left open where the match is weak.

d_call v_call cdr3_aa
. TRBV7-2 CAINPNEQFF
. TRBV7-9 CASSLGPTNEQFF
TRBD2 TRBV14 CASSQETSGSQETQYF
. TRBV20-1 CSARTGTSGNTIYF
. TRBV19 CASSATGSPLHF
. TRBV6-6 CASSYSLRDNQPQHF
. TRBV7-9 CASSFWPRRNTGELFF
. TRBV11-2 CASSWRSGVRNQPQHF
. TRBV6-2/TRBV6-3 CASRPDFLDRESGANVLTF
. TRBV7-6 CASSPVGTGYQLAMRSYTF
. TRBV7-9 CASSLGTEGNQPQHF
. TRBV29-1 CSVAEQGFPGANVLTF
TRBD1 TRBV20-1 CSASPGGGTDTQYF
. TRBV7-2 CASSSQATAINYGYTF
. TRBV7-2 CASSSEVMQTQYF
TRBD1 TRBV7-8 CASSLEGQGYGYTF
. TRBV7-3 CASSSQGGGTDTQYF
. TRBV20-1 CSAKRYFLYEQYF
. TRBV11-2 CASSMRAITSYEQYF
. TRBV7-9 CASSLGTPPKTQYF
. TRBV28 CASSSGGPRKDEQFF
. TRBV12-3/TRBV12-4 CASSAPGAWGYGYTF
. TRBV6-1 CASTRTWGYTF
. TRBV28 CASSYGDTEAFF
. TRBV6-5 CASRPGTYYQPQHF
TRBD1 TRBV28 CASSERQGLGDSPLHF
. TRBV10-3 CAISKRPRGGLDYGYTF
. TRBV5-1 CASSPQGGTEAFF
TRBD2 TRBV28 CASSPSGGGSYNEQFF
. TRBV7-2 CASSLVLVTGELFF
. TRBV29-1 CSVDKLAEREKLFF
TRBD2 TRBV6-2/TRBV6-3 CASRTSGSPNTGELFF
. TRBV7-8 CASSSFSQVNYEQYF
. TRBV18 CASSSLPSYEQYF
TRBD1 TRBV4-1 CASSQDRTGSYNEQFF
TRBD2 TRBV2 CASSAGGLAKNIQYF
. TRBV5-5 CASSLGLTNTGELFF
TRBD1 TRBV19 CASSMTGRGYTF
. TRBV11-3 CASSRLSGETQYF
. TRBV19 CASTLRVRGDNQPQHF
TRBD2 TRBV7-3 CASSISGKQYF
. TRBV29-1 CSVEGQETQYF
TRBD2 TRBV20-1 CSAGLAGGFGELFF
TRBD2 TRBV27 CASLRLAGVRTDTQYF
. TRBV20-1 CSARLGETQYF
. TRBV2 CASYEFEEQYF
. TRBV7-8 CASSLGGPLGEQYF
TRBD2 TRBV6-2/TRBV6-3 CAAGGGIYNEQFF
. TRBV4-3 CANSQDRQLHQPQHF
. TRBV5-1 CASSPDLGTYNEQFF
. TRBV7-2 CASSWDRGNTGELFF
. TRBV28 CASSLGSGQGVYSNQPQHF